This T cell receptor (beta chain) derives from a study of T cell repertoires in cytomegalovirus infection. This clonotype was detected ten times or more. Its cognate antigen is unknown. V was pared by 4 bases and J by 5 bases, with 17 bases between. CDR3 length: 15 amino acids. Findings of the study overall: Pooled public TCR beta family frequency picked out CMV carriers with the relevant HLA.

TCRdb fed the reads into MiXCR, producing one record per CDR3 protein. The sample shows around 440,000 distinct CDR3 sequences, about 10% of them seen only once. The source is a human donor in good health (CMV status not recorded). Some clones in this sample may be carry-over from other donors' samples. Sample: PBMCs. This sequence joins TRBV12-3 or TRBV12-4 and TRBJ1-2, with D maybe TRBD1 (5 bases). The CDR3 reads CASSYRTGTEYGYTF. The DNA for the CDR3 is TGTGCCAGCAGTTATCGGACCGGGACTGAGTATGGCTACACCTTC.